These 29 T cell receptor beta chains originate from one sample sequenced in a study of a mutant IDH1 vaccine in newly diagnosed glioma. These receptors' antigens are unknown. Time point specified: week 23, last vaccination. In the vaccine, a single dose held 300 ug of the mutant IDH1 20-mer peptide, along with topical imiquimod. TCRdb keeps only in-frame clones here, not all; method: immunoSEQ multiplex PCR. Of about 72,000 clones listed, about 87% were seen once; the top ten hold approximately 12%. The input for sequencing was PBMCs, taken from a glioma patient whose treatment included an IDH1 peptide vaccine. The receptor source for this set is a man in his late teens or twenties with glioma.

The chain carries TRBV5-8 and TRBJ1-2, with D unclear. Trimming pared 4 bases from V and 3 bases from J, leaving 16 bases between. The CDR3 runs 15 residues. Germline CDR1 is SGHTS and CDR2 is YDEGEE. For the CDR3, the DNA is TGTGCCAGCAGCCCGCCCGGGTTTCGGGACTATGGCTACACCTTC. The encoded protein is CASSPPGFRDYGYTF.

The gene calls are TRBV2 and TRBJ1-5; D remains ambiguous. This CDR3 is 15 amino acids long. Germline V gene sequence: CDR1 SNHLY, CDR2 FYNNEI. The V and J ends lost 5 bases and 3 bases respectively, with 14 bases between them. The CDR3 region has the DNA TGTGCCAGCAGTCGGGTCGGGCAGCCCAATCAGCCCCAGCATTTT. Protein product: CASSRVGQPNQPQHF.

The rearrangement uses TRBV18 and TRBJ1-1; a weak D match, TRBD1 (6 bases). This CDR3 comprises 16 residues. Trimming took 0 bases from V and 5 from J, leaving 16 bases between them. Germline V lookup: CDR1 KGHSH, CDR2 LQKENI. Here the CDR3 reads CASSPPGAGRGTEAFF. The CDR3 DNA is TGTGCCAGCTCACCACCGGGGGCGGGCAGGGGAACTGAAGCTTTCTTT.

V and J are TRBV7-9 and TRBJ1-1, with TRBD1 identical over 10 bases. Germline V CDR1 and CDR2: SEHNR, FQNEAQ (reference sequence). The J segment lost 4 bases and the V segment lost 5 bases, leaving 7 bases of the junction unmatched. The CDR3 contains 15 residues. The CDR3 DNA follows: TGTGCCAGCAGCCCGGGACAGGGGCCGGGCACTGAAGCTTTCTTT. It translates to CASSPGQGPGTEAFF.

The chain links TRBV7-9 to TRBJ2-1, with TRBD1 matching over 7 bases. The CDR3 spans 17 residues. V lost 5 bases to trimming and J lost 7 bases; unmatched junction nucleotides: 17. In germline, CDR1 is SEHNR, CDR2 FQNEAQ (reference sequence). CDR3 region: CASSPTTTGSLINEQFF. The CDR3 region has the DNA TGTGCCAGCAGCCCGACAACGACAGGGTCATTGATTAATGAGCAGTTCTTC.

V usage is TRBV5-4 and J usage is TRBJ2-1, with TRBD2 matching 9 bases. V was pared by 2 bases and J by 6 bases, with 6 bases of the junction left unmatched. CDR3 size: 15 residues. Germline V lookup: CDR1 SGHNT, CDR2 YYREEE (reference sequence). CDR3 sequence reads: CASSFSGRATNEQFF. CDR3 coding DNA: TGTGCCAGCAGCTTTAGCGGGAGAGCTACCAATGAGCAGTTCTTC.

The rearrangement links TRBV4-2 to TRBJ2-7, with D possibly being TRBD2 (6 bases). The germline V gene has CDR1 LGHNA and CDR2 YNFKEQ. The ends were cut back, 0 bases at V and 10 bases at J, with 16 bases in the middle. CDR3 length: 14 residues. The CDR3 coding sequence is TGTGCCAGCAGCCAAGATACGGCTAGCGTCCGCCAGTACTTC. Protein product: CASSQDTASVRQYF.

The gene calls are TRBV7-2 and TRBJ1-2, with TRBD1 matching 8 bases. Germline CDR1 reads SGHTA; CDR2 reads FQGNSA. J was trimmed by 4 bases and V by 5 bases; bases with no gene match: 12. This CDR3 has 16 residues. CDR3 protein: CASSPAWDRRSYGYTF. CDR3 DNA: TGTGCCAGCAGCCCCGCCTGGGACAGGCGATCCTATGGCTACACCTTC.

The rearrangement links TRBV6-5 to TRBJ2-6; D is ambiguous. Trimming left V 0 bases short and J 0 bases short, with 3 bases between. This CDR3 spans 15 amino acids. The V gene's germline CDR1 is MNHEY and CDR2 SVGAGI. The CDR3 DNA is TGTGCCAGCAGTTACTCGGCCTCTGGGGCCAACGTCCTGACTTTC. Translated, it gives CASSYSASGANVLTF.

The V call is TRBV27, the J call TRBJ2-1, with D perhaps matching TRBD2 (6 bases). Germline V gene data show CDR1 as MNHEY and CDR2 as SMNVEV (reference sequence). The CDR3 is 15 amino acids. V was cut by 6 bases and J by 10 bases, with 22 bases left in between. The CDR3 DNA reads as TGTGCCAGCAGCCCTAGGGGACTTCTAGGGCGGGAGCAGTTCTTC. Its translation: CASSPRGLLGREQFF.

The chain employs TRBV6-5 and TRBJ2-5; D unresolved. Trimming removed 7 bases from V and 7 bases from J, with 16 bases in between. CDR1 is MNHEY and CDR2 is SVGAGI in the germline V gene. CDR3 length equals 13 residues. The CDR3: CASKIKTVGTQYF. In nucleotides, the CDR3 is TGTGCCAGCAAGATAAAGACCGTCGGGACCCAGTACTTC.

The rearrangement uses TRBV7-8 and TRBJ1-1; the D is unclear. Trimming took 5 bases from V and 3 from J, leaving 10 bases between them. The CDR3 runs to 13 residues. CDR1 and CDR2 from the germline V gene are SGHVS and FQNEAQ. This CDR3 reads CASSTTWDTEAFF. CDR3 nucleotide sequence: TGTGCCAGCAGCACTACGTGGGACACTGAAGCTTTCTTT.

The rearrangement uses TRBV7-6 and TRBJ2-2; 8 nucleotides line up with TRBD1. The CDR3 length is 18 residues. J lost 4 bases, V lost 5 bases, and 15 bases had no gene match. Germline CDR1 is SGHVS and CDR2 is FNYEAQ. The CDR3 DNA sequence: TGTGCCAGCAGCCCGAAGACAGGGGCCGGCGGGTTCACCGGGGAGCTGTTTTTT. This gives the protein CASSPKTGAGGFTGELFF.

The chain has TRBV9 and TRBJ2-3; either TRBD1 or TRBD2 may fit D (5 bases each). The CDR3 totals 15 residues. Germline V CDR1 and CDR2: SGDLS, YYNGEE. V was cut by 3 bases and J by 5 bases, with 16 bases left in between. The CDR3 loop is CASSEGASRGDTQYF. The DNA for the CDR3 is TGTGCCAGCAGCGAAGGGGCATCCCGGGGAGATACGCAGTATTTT. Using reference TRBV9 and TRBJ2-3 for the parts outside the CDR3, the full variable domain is DSGVTQTPKHLITATGQRVTLRCSPRSGDLSVYWYQQSLDQGLQFLIQYYNGEERAKGNILERFSAQQFPDLHSELNLSSLELGDSALYFCASSEGASRGDTQYFGPGTRLTVL.

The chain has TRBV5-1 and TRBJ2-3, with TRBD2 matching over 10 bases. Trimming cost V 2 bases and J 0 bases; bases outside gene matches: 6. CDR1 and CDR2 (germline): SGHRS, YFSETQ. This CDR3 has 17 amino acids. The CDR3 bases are TGCGCCAGCAGCTTCCTTAGCGGGGGGCCTAGCACAGATACGCAGTATTTT. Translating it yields CASSFLSGGPSTDTQYF.

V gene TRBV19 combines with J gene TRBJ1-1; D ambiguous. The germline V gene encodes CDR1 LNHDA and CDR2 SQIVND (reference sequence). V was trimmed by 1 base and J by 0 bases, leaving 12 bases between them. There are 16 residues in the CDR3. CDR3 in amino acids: CASSIVSRRLNTEAFF. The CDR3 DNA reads TGTGCCAGTAGTATAGTGAGTCGGAGATTGAACACTGAAGCTTTCTTT.

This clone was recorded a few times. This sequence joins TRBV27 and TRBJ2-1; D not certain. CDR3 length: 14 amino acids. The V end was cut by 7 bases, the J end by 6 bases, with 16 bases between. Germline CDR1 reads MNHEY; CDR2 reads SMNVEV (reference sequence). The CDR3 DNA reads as TGTGCCAGCAACCCCTGGGCTGGGTCCAATGAGCAGTTCTTC. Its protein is CASNPWAGSNEQFF.

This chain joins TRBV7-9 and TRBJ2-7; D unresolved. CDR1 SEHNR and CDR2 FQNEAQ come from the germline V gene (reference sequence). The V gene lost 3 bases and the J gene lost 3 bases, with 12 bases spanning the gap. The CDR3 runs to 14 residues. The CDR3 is CASSFSSAVYEQYF. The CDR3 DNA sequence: TGTGCCAGCAGCTTTTCATCGGCAGTCTACGAGCAGTACTTC.

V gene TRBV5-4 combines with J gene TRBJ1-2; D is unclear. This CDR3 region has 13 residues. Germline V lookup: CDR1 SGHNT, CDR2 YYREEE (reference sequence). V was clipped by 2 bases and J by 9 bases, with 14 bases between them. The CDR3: CASSFPLSVSYTF. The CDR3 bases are TGTGCCAGCAGCTTCCCTTTATCCGTGAGCTACACCTTC.

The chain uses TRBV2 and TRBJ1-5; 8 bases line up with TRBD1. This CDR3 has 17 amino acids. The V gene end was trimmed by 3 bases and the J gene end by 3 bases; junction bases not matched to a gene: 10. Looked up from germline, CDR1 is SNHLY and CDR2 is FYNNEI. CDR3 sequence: CASSDLNRDRTNQPQHF. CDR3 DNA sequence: TGTGCCAGCAGTGATTTGAATCGGGACAGGACCAATCAGCCCCAGCATTTT. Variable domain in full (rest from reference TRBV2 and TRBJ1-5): EPEVTQTPSHQVTQMGQEVILRCVPISNHLYFYWYRQILGQKVEFLVSFYNNEISEKSEIFDDQFSVERPDGSNFTLKIRSTKLEDSAMYFCASSDLNRDRTNQPQHFGDGTRLSIL.

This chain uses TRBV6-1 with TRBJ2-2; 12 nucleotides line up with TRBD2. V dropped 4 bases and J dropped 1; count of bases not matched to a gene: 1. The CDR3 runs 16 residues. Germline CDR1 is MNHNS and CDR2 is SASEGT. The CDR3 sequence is CASSGGLAGNTGELFF. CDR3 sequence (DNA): TGTGCCAGCAGTGGGGGACTAGCGGGGAACACCGGGGAGCTGTTTTTT.

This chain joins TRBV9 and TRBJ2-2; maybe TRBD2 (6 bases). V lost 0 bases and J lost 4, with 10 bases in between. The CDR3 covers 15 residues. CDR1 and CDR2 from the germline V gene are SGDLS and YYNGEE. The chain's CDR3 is CASSVGGTVTGELFF. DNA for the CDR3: TGTGCCAGCAGCGTAGGCGGGACTGTCACCGGGGAGCTGTTTTTT.

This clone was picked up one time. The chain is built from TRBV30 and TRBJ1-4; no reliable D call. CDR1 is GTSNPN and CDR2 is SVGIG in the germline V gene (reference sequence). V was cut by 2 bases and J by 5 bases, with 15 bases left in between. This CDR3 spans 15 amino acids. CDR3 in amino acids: CAWSPHFRRNEKLFF. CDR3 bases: TGTGCCTGGAGTCCCCATTTTCGCCGCAATGAAAAACTGTTTTTT.

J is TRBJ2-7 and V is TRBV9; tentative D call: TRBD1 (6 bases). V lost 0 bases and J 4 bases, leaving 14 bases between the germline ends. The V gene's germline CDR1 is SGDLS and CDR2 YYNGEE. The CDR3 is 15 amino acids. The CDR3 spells CASSVGSGVGYEQYF. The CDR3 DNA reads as TGTGCCAGCAGCGTAGGGTCAGGGGTCGGGTACGAGCAGTACTTC.

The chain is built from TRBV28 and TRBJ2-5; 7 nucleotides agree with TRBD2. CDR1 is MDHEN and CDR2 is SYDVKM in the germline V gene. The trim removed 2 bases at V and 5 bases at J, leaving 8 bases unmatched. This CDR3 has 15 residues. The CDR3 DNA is TGTGCCAGCAGTTTAGTGGGAGGGATGCGGGAGACCCAGTACTTC. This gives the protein CASSLVGGMRETQYF.

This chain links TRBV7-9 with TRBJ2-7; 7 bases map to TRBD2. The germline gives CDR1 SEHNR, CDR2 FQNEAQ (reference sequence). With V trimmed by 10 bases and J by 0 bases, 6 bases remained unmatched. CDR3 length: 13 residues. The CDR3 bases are TGTGCCATCGGGCGGGGGAGCTCCTACGAGCAGTACTTC. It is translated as CAIGRGSSYEQYF.

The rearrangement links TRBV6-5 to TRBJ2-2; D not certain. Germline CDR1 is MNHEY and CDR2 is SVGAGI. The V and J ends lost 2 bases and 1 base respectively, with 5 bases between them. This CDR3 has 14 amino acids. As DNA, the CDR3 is TGTGCCAGCAGTTACGGCGAGAACACCGGGGAGCTGTTTTTT. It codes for CASSYGENTGELFF.

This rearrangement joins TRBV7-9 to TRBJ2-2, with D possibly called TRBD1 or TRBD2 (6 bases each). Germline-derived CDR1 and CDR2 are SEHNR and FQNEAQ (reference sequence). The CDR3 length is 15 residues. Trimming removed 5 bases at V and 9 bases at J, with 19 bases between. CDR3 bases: TGTGCCAGCAGCGGGAGTGGGGGGCTCTCCCGGGAGCTGTTTTTT. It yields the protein CASSGSGGLSRELFF.

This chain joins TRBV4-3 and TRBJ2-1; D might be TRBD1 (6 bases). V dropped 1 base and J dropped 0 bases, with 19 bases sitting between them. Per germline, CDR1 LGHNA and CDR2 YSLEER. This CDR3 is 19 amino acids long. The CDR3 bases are TGCGCCAGCAGCCAAGCCGAACGGACAGCGTTATCCTCCTACAATGAGCAGTTCTTC. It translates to CASSQAERTALSSYNEQFF.